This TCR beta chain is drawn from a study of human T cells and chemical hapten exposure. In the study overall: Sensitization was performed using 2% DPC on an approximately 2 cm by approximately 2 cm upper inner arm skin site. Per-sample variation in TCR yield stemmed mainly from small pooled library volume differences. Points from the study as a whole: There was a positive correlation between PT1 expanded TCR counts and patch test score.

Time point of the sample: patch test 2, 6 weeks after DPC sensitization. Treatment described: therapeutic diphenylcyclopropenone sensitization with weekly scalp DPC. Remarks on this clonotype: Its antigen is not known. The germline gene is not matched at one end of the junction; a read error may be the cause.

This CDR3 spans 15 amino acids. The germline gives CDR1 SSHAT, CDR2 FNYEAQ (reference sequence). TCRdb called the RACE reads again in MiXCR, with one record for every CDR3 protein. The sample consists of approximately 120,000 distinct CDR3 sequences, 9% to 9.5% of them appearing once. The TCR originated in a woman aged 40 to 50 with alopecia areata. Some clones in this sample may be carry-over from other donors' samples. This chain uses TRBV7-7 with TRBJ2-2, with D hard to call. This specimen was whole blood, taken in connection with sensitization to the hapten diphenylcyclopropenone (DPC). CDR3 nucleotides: TGTGCTAGCAGCTTTGAGGCTATAGCACCCGGGGAGCTGTTTTTT. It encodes CASSFEAIAPGELFF. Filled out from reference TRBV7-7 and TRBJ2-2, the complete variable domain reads GAGVSQSPRYKVTKRGQDVTLRCDPISSHATLYWYQQALGQGPEFLTYFNYEAQPDKSGLPSDRFSAERPEGSISTLTIQRTEQRDSAMYRCASSFEAIAPGELFFGEGSRLTVL.